This T cell receptor beta chain was sequenced during a study of esophageal squamous cell carcinoma under preoperative chemotherapy (dated by TCRdb to 2016 to 2018). Regarding the complete study: Both tumor-infiltrating lymphocytes and peripheral blood T cells had their TCR repertoires profiled in the study. The study assessed how paclitaxel-nedaplatin chemotherapy affected T-cell receptor repertoires in patients with esophageal squamous cell carcinoma. The cohort comprised about 5 patients with primary esophageal squamous cell carcinoma. Repertoires from samples taken before paclitaxel-nedaplatin therapy were compared with repertoires from samples taken after paclitaxel-nedaplatin therapy. Overall results and qualifications from the work: TCR diversity increased significantly in peripheral T cells after chemotherapy, but not in tumor-infiltrating lymphocytes. Paclitaxel-nedaplatin therapy induced immediate and substantial clonotype frequency changes, with contraction more likely among abundant clones than amplification. The cohort was small, with only five or six patients with esophageal squamous cell carcinoma analyzed. Post-treatment tumor-infiltrating lymphocytes appeared partly derived from peripheral T cells migrating into the tumor, not solely from local clonal changes.

The sample's time point label is to be understood as: before preoperative PTX-NDP chemotherapy. Patients received paclitaxel-nedaplatin as preoperative chemotherapy before surgery. Preparation of the library involved PCR. The sequencing machine was a HiSeq X Ten. TCR repertoires were characterized by high-throughput sequencing. TCRdb applied fastp at Q25 and MiXCR to the public reads, then kept only in-frame beta chains. Every CDR3 protein is listed once, alongside the most common genes and DNA of its rows. The sample yields about 15,000 distinct CDR3 sequences; roughly 66% were counted once. The biggest ten clones account for 53% of the sample. This clonotype was picked up a small number of times. The target of this receptor is not known. Per-base qualities were not stored, and no clone one base away is much larger. From the cysteine through the phenylalanine, the CDR3 covers 13 amino acids. Just the 39-base CDR3 DNA is kept, in frame starting at base 1. CDR1 and CDR2 are read off the germline V gene as SGHTA and FQGNSA. V and J lose 1 base and 8 bases, and a span of 11 bases separates them.

The sample was collected from a patient given preoperative chemotherapy. The sequence derives from a human donor with esophageal squamous cell carcinoma. The donor label of this sample is uncertain. The chain is assembled from TRBV7-2 and TRBJ1-2; no D gene can be assigned with confidence. Here is the DNA: TGTGCCAGCAGCTTAGAACCCGCGAGGGGCTACACCTTC. It specifies CASSLEPARGYTF.